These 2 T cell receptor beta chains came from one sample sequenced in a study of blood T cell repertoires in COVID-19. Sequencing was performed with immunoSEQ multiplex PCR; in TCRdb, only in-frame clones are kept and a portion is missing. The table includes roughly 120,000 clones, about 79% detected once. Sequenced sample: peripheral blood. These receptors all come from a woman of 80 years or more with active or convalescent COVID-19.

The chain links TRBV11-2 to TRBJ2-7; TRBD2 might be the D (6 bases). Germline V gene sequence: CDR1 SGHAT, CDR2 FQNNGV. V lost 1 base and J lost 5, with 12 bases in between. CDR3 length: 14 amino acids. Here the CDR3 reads CASSLGLWGDEQYF. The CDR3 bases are TGTGCCAGCAGCTTAGGGCTCTGGGGGGACGAGCAGTACTTC.

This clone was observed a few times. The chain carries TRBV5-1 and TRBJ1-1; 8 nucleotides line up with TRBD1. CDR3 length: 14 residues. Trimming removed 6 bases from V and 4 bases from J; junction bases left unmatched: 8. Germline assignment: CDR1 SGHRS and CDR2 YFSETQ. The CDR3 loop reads CASTLRGRPTEAFF. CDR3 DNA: TGCGCCAGCACCCTCAGGGGGCGCCCCACTGAAGCTTTCTTT.